This TCR beta chain was profiled in a study of T cell repertoires in cytomegalovirus infection. Study-level background: Based on public TCR beta signatures, there were indications of CMV infection and of a matching HLA type. Study-wide results and limits: The response measured ex vivo was dominated by TCR beta clonotypes (HLA-C-restricted and CMV-specific).

This clonotype has more than one count but fewer than ten. The antigen is not known. From germline, CDR1 is SEHNR and CDR2 FQNEAQ (reference sequence). The V segment lost 4 bases and the J segment 15 bases; nucleotides outside the gene matches: 10. The CDR3 has 13 residues. TCRdb re-derived calls from the reads in MiXCR, one entry per CDR3 protein. The table has under 350,000 distinct CDR3 sequences, around a tenth seen once. The sequenced sample was PBMCs. This chain links TRBV7-9 with TRBJ2-1; 9 bases fit TRBD2. This TCR was sampled from a human donor in good health (CMV status not recorded). Some clones in this sample may be carry-over from other donors' samples. The CDR3 bases are TGTGCCAGCAGCTCCCCTATAGCGGGGGTATCGTTCTTC. Residues: CASSSPIAGVSFF.